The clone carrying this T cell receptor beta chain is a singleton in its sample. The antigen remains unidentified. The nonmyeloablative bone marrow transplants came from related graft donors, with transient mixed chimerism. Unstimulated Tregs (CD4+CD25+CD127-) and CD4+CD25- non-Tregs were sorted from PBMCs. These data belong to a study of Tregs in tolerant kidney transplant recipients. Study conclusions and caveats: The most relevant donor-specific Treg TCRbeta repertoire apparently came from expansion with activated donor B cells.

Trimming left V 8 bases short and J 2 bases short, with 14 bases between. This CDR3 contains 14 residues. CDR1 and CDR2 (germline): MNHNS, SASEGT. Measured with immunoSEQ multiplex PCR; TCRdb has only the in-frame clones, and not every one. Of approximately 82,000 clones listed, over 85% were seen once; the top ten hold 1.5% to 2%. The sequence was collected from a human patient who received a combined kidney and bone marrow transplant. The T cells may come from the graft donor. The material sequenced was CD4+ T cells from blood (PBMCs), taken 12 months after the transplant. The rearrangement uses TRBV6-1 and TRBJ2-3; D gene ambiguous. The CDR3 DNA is TGTGCCAGCTGGGCTCCACCTTTCACAGATACGCAGTATTTT. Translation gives CASWAPPFTDTQYF.